A single sample is the source of the 16 T cell receptor beta chains below, sequenced in a study of technical replicates of blood from several donors. Repertoires were generated with immunoSEQ multiplex PCR, while TCRdb's copy carries only in-frame clones and drops some. The sample carries tens of thousands of clones, approximately 92% recorded once. Sequences were obtained from T cells isolated from PBMCs. The receptor set was obtained from a human donor in good health.

This clone was seen only a few times. The chain has TRBV5-1 and TRBJ1-1; D perhaps matches TRBD1 (5 bases). This CDR3 has 13 amino acids. Germline V CDR1 and CDR2: SGHRS, YFSETQ. The V end was cut by 1 base, the J end by 4 bases, with 8 bases between. CDR3 nucleotide sequence: TGCGCCAGCAGCTTGTGGACAAGCACTGAAGCTTTCTTT. Translation gives CASSLWTSTEAFF.

The table lists this clone with a count of one. This chain uses TRBV27 with TRBJ1-5, with 9 bases that match TRBD1. Unmatched junction bases numbered 8, after V lost 6 bases and J lost 5 bases. The CDR3 is 15 residues long. The germline V gene has CDR1 MNHEY and CDR2 SMNVEV (reference sequence). CDR3 in amino acids: CASSSGTGPHQPQHF. CDR3 sequence (DNA): TGTGCCAGCAGCTCCGGGACAGGGCCTCATCAGCCCCAGCATTTT.

V gene TRBV7-2 combines with J gene TRBJ1-1; D not resolved. The CDR3 has 12 residues. V was cut by 8 bases and J by 1 base, with 8 bases left in between. The germline gives CDR1 SGHTA, CDR2 FQGNSA. The CDR3 nucleotides read TGTGCCAGCTGGCGGAGGAACACTGAAGCTTTCTTT. Amino acids: CASWRRNTEAFF.

This clone was observed a handful of times. The V gene is TRBV6-1, the J gene TRBJ1-2; TRBD1 matches at 7 bases. The V gene end was trimmed by 10 bases and the J gene end by 4 bases; junction bases not matched to a gene: 6. The CDR3 consists of 12 residues. Germline lookup yields CDR1 MNHNS and CDR2 SASEGT. The CDR3 spells CATRDRRYGYTF. The CDR3 region has the DNA TGTGCCACCCGGGACAGACGCTATGGCTACACCTTC.

The chain has TRBV10-3 and TRBJ2-7; a weak D match, TRBD1 (5 bases). CDR1 and CDR2 (germline): ENHRY, SYGVKD. The CDR3 length is 11 residues. With 9 bases removed from V and 7 bases from J, the gap between germline ends came to 13 bases. CDR3 bases: TGTGCCATGGGGCGTCCAAATGAGCAGTACTTC. Its protein is CAMGRPNEQYF.

This clone was seen just once. The CDR3 DNA is TGTGCCAGCCACCGGGATATCACAGATACGCAGTATTTT. It encodes CASHRDITDTQYF. The rearrangement links TRBV25-1 to TRBJ2-3, with D possibly matching TRBD2 (5 bases). Trimming removed 8 bases at V and 2 bases at J, with 11 bases between. The germline gives CDR1 MGHDK, CDR2 SYGVNS. The CDR3 runs 13 residues.

A few counts support this clone. The CDR3 loop is CASSGTGGANVLTF. Here the CDR3 DNA reads TGTGCCAGCAGTGGGACAGGGGGGGCCAACGTCCTGACTTTC. This chain connects TRBV6-4 to TRBJ2-6; 8 bases map to TRBD1. The CDR3 has 14 amino acids. The V gene end was trimmed by 4 bases and the J gene end by 4 bases; junction bases not matched to a gene: 0. Germline lookup yields CDR1 MRHNA and CDR2 SNTAGT.

V gene TRBV23-1 combines with J gene TRBJ1-2; D unclear. TRBV23-1 is assigned to the ORF class and has an uncertain function. Trimming removed 4 bases at V and 0 bases at J, with 9 bases between. The length of the CDR3 is 14 residues. The CDR3 coding sequence is TGCGCCAGCAGTCCTCCCCGGTCTAACTATGGCTACACCTTC. Protein sequence: CASSPPRSNYGYTF.

This chain joins TRBV7-3 and TRBJ1-1, with 9 nucleotides matching TRBD1. V shed 1 base, J shed 7 bases, and the junction held 4 bases outside the gene matches. The CDR3 has 14 residues. CDR1 is SGHTA, CDR2 FQGTGA, per germline. In DNA form, the CDR3 reads TGTGCCAGCAGCTTAAACCAGGGACAGGGTGAAGCTTTCTTT. Its translation is CASSLNQGQGEAFF.

The V gene is TRBV6-5, the J gene TRBJ2-3; TRBD2 is a possible D gene (6 bases). Per germline, CDR1 MNHEY and CDR2 SVGAGI. V was shortened by 4 bases and J by 3 bases, with 8 bases between the two germline ends. This CDR3 has 13 amino acids. The CDR3 loop is CASSLGGTDTQYF. The CDR3 region has the DNA TGTGCCAGCAGTTTAGGAGGGACAGATACGCAGTATTTT.

The chain combines TRBV27 with TRBJ1-1; the match to TRBD1 covers 7 bases. V shed 2 bases and J 2 bases; nucleotides not matched to a gene: 2. The germline CDR1 and CDR2 sequences are MNHEY and SMNVEV (reference sequence). There are 14 residues in the CDR3. In DNA form, the CDR3 reads TGTGCCAGCAGTTTACACAGGGGTAACACTGAAGCTTTCTTT. Amino acid sequence: CASSLHRGNTEAFF.

The chain is built from TRBV5-6 and TRBJ1-5; TRBD1 aligns across 7 bases. The V gene's germline CDR1 is SGHDT and CDR2 YYEEEE. The V segment lost 4 bases and the J segment 5 bases; nucleotides outside the gene matches: 6. This CDR3 has 14 amino acids. This chain's CDR3 is CASSLKQGYQPQHF. CDR3 nucleotide sequence: TGTGCCAGCAGCCTCAAACAGGGGTATCAGCCCCAGCATTTT.

The sample holds one count of this clone. The chain employs TRBV19 and TRBJ2-1; 14 nucleotides agree with TRBD2. Germline CDR1 is LNHDA and CDR2 is SQIVND (reference sequence). The ends lost 4 bases at V and 13 bases at J; junction bases unmatched: 9. The CDR3 sequence is 15 residues long. CDR3 sequence (DNA): TGTGCCAGTAGTACACCGGGACTAGCGGGAGAGAGTCAGTTCTTC. This sequence encodes CASSTPGLAGESQFF.

The CDR3 bases are TGTGCCAGCAGCTTATTCCAGGGGAGCACTGAAGCTTTCTTT. Protein: CASSLFQGSTEAFF. The gene calls are TRBV11-2 and TRBJ1-1, with a weak D call TRBD1 (6 bases). The CDR3 is 14 residues long. The V end lost 2 bases, the J end lost 4 bases, and 11 bases lay between the germline ends. The germline V gene encodes CDR1 SGHAT and CDR2 FQNNGV.

The chain is built from TRBV9 and TRBJ2-7; D might be TRBD1 (6 bases). Germline V gene lookup returns CDR1 SGDLS and CDR2 YYNGEE. Trimming pared 0 bases from V and 3 bases from J, leaving 19 bases between. The CDR3 consists of 17 residues. The CDR3 sequence is CASSVGSTGLLDYEQYF. The CDR3 nucleotides are TGTGCCAGCAGCGTAGGCTCGACAGGACTCCTGGACTACGAGCAGTACTTC. Drawing the rest from reference TRBV9 and TRBJ2-7, the complete variable domain is DSGVTQTPKHLITATGQRVTLRCSPRSGDLSVYWYQQSLDQGLQFLIQYYNGEERAKGNILERFSAQQFPDLHSELNLSSLELGDSALYFCASSVGSTGLLDYEQYFGPGTRLTVT.

This chain joins TRBV6-5 and TRBJ1-6; the D is unclear. CDR3 size: 11 residues. The germline gives CDR1 MNHEY, CDR2 SVGAGI. V dropped 6 bases and J dropped 6 bases, with 3 bases sitting between them. DNA for the CDR3: TGTGCCAGCAGCTCTAATTCACCCCTCCACTTT. It specifies CASSSNSPLHF.